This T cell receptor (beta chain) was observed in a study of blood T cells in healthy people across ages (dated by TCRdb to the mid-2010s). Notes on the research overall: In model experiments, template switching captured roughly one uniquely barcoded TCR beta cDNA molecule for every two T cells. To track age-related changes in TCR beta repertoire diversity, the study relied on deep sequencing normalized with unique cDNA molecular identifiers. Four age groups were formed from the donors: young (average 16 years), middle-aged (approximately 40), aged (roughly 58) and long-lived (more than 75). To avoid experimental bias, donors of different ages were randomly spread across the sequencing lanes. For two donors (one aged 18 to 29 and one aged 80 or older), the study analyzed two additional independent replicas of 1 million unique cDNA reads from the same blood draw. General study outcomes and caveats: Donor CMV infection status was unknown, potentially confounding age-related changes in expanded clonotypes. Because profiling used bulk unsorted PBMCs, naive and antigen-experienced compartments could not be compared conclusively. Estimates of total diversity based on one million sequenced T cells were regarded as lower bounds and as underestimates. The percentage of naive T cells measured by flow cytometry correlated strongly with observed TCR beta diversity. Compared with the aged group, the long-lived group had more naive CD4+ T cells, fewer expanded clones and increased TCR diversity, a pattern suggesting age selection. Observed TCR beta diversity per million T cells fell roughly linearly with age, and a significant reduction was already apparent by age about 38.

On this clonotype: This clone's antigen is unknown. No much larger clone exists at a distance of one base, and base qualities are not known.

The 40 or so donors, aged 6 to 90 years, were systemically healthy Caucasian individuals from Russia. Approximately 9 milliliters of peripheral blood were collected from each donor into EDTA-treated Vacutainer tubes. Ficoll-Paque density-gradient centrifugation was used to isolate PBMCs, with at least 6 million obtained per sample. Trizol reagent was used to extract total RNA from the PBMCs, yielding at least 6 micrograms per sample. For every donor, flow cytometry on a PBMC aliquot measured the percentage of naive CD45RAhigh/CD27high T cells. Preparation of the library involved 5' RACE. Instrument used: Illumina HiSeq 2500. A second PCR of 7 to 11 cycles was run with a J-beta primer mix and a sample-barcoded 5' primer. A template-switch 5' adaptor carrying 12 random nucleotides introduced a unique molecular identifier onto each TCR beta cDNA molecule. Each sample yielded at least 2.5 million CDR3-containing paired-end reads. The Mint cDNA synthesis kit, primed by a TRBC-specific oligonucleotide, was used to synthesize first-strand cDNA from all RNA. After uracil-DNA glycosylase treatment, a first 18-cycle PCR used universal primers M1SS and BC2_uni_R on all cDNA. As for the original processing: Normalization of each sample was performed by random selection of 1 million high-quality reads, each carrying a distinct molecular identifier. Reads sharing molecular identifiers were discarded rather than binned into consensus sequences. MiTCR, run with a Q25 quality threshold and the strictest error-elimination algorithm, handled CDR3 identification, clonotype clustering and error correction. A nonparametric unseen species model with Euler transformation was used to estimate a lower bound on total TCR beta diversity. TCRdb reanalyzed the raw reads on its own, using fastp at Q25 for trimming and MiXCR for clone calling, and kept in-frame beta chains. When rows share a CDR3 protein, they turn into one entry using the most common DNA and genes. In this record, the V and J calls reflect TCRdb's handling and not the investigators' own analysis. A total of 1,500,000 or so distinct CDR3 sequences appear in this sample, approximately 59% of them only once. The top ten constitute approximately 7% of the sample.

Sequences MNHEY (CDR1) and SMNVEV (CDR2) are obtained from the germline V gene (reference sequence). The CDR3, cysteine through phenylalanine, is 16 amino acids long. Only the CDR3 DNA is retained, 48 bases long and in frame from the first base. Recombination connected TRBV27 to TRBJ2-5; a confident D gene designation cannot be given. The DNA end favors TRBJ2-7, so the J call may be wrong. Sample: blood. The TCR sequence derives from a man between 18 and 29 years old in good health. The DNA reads TGTGCCAGCAGTTCGGACGGTTCGCCTAGATTTTACGAGCAGTACTTC. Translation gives CASSSDGSPRFYEQYF.